Below, 19 T cell receptor beta chains from the same sample are listed, as sequenced in a study of T cell repertoires in cytomegalovirus infection. TCRdb passed the reads through MiXCR, listing each CDR3 protein once. The sample holds approximately 490,000 distinct CDR3 sequences, approximately 10% seen once. The specimen sequenced was PBMCs. All receptors derive from a human donor in good health (CMV status not recorded). Some clones in this sample may be carry-over from other donors' samples.

This clonotype was seen many times. V is TRBV5-1 and J is TRBJ2-1, with 9 bases identical to TRBD1. Trimming at V came to 2 bases and at J to 6 bases, leaving 6 bases not matched to a gene. Germline lookup yields CDR1 SGHRS and CDR2 YFSETQ. The CDR3 has 15 amino acids. This CDR3 reads CASSLQGARGNEQFF. For the CDR3, the DNA is TGCGCCAGCAGCTTACAGGGGGCGCGAGGCAATGAGCAGTTCTTC. The full variable domain, completed using reference TRBV5-1 and TRBJ2-1, is KAGVTQTPRYLIKTRGQQVTLSCSPISGHRSVSWYQQTPGQGLQFLFEYFSETQRNKGNFPGRFSGRQFSNSRSEMNVSTLELGDSALYLCASSLQGARGNEQFFGPGTRLTVL.

The table lists this clonotype with many counts. The chain links TRBV12-3 or TRBV12-4 to TRBJ2-2, with TRBD1 matching 7 bases. This CDR3 is built from 16 residues. V trimming: 5 bases; J trimming: 6 bases; junction bases outside the gene matches: 12. This chain's CDR3 is CASSPTGALQPGELFF. CDR3 bases: TGTGCCAGCAGTCCCACAGGGGCTCTCCAACCCGGGGAGCTGTTTTTT.

The rearrangement joins TRBV3-1 to TRBJ2-3, with 7 positions matching TRBD2. The CDR3 totals 15 residues. Germline V lookup: CDR1 LGHDT, CDR2 YNNKEL (reference sequence). With V trimmed by 1 base and J by 4 bases, 5 bases remained unmatched. This chain's CDR3 is CASSQAGGLPDTQYF. In DNA, the CDR3 is TGTGCCAGCAGCCAAGCGGGGGGTCTACCAGATACGCAGTATTTT.

This clonotype was recorded at least ten times. V usage is TRBV5-5 and J usage is TRBJ1-1; D ambiguous. Germline CDR1 reads SGHKS; CDR2 reads YYEKEE (reference sequence). Trimming left V 4 bases short and J 6 bases short, with 13 bases between. The CDR3 covers 13 residues. CDR3 region: CASSPRGWPEAFF. Written as DNA, the CDR3 is TGTGCCAGCAGCCCTCGAGGTTGGCCTGAAGCTTTCTTT.

This clonotype was seen many times. The V call is TRBV12-3 or TRBV12-4, the J call TRBJ2-5; D is possibly TRBD1 (6 bases). V dropped 8 bases and J dropped 5 bases, with 9 bases sitting between them. This CDR3 has 11 amino acids. CDR3 sequence reads: CASGGRETQYF. As DNA, the CDR3 is TGTGCCAGCGGGGGCCGGGAGACCCAGTACTTC.

The V and J genes are TRBV20-1 and TRBJ2-2; 9 bases are shared with TRBD1. This CDR3 comprises 17 residues. V trimming: 5 bases; J trimming: 5 bases; junction bases outside the gene matches: 15. Germline assignment: CDR1 DFQATT and CDR2 SNEGSKA (reference sequence). CDR3 bases: TGCAGTGCTCCACATCGAGTCGGGACAGGGTTGACCGGGGAGCTGTTTTTT. As protein: CSAPHRVGTGLTGELFF.

This clonotype was recorded at least ten times. The genes are TRBV11-3 and TRBJ2-1; possibly TRBD1 or TRBD2 for D (5 bases each). Between the trimmed V and J ends, which lost 5 bases and 9 bases, there was a span of 23 bases. The CDR3 length is 16 residues. Germline V gene data show CDR1 as SGHNT and CDR2 as YENEEA. The CDR3 DNA sequence: TGTGCCAGCAGCACCACCCCCCGCAGGGAGTCGGGTGAGCAGTTCTTC. Translation: CASSTTPRRESGEQFF.

The rearrangement joins TRBV12-3 or TRBV12-4 to TRBJ1-5; no clear D gene. The CDR3 is 14 amino acids. Trimming cost V 1 base and J 6 bases, with 10 bases left between them. CDR3 in DNA: TGTGCCAGCAGTTTAGGCCGTTCCACTCAGCCCCAGCATTTT. It codes for CASSLGRSTQPQHF.

There are many counts of this clonotype. V usage is TRBV27 and J usage is TRBJ2-7; D not resolved. Trimming stripped 3 bases from V and 2 bases from J, with 8 bases between. The CDR3 consists of 13 residues. Germline-derived CDR1 and CDR2 are MNHEY and SMNVEV (reference sequence). The CDR3 here is CASSFRPPYEQYF. CDR3 sequence (DNA): TGTGCCAGCAGTTTCCGTCCCCCCTACGAGCAGTACTTC.

This clonotype was counted ten times or more. The chain has TRBV19 and TRBJ1-5, with D possibly matching TRBD1 (6 bases). CDR1 is LNHDA and CDR2 is SQIVND in the germline V gene (reference sequence). Between the trimmed V and J ends, which lost 3 bases and 6 bases, there was a span of 9 bases. The CDR3 covers 13 residues. DNA for the CDR3: TGTGCCAGTAGTATGGGGGGCATTCAGCCCCAGCATTTT. This encodes CASSMGGIQPQHF.

Ten or more counts support this clonotype. This CDR3 reads CAVERTEPSDTQYF. DNA of the CDR3: TGTGCCGTTGAGAGAACAGAGCCATCCGATACGCAGTATTTT. This rearrangement joins TRBV7-2 to TRBJ2-3; D is unclear. This CDR3 comprises 14 residues. The germline V gene encodes CDR1 SGHTA and CDR2 FQGNSA. The V and J ends lost 11 bases and 6 bases respectively, with 21 bases between them. The full variable domain, its missing parts supplied by reference TRBV7-2 and TRBJ2-3, is GAGVSQSPSNKVTEKGKDVELRCDPISGHTALYWYRQSLGQGLEFLIYFQGNSAPDKSGLPSDRFSAERTGGSVSTLTIQRTQQEDSAVYLCAVERTEPSDTQYFGPGTRLTVL.

This clonotype has ten or more counts. The V and J genes are TRBV5-1 and TRBJ2-1; weak D call: TRBD1 (6 bases). The germline V gene encodes CDR1 SGHRS and CDR2 YFSETQ. V was clipped by 5 bases and J by 5 bases, with 11 bases between them. The CDR3 has 13 residues. The chain's CDR3 is CASRQGVDNEQFF. The CDR3 DNA is TGCGCCAGCAGACAGGGCGTAGACAATGAGCAGTTCTTC.

This chain uses TRBV11-2 with TRBJ2-2; D is ambiguous. This CDR3 comprises 12 residues. V was shortened by 5 bases and J by 15 bases, with 16 bases between the two germline ends. Germline lookup yields CDR1 SGHAT and CDR2 FQNNGV. The CDR3 region is CASSAPPAEVFF. The DNA of the CDR3 is TGTGCCAGCAGCGCACCGCCGGCAGAGGTGTTTTTT. Supplemented by reference TRBV11-2 and TRBJ2-2, the full variable domain reads EAGVAQSPRYKIIEKRQSVAFWCNPISGHATLYWYQQILGQGPKLLIQFQNNGVVDDSQLPKDRFSAERLKGVDSTLKIQPAKLEDSAVYLCASSAPPAEVFFGEGSRLTVL.

In its sample, this clonotype was seen many times. The V gene is TRBV12-3 or TRBV12-4, the J gene TRBJ2-2; D not resolved. There are 10 residues in the CDR3. The V gene lost 8 bases and the J gene lost 7 bases, with 5 bases spanning the gap. The CDR3 loop reads CASSLGELFF. CDR3 sequence (DNA): TGTGCCAGCTCGCTCGGGGAGCTGTTTTTT.

In this sample, this clonotype turned up many times. The chain has TRBV28 and TRBJ2-1; 8 bases fit TRBD1. Per the germline V gene, CDR1 is MDHEN and CDR2 is SYDVKM. The length of the CDR3 is 15 residues. With V trimmed by 7 bases and J by 4 bases, 9 bases remained unmatched. This CDR3 reads CASTPPGQVYNEQFF. CDR3 nucleotide sequence: TGTGCCAGCACCCCACCGGGACAGGTGTACAATGAGCAGTTCTTC.

This clonotype was seen many times. The CDR3 DNA sequence: TGTGCCAGCAGCTCCTGGGAAACAGGGGATGAGCAGTTCTTC. It translates to CASSSWETGDEQFF. The chain carries TRBV11-2 and TRBJ2-1, with 7 bases aligning to TRBD1. Germline CDR1 and CDR2: SGHAT and FQNNGV. V shed 4 bases and J 8 bases; nucleotides not matched to a gene: 8. The CDR3 has 14 amino acids.

This clonotype was observed at least ten times. V and J are TRBV20-1 and TRBJ2-1; 11 bases match TRBD2. The ends lost 0 bases at V and 7 bases at J; junction bases unmatched: 5. CDR3 length: 15 amino acids. Germline CDR1 DFQATT, CDR2 SNEGSKA (reference sequence). The CDR3: CSARDSGRAGNEQFF. Written as DNA, the CDR3 is TGCAGTGCTAGAGATAGCGGGAGGGCCGGAAATGAGCAGTTCTTC.

V gene TRBV29-1 combines with J gene TRBJ2-1, with a tentative D call TRBD2 (5 bases). V lost 6 bases, J lost 2 bases, and 8 bases lay in between. CDR3 length: 12 amino acids. Germline V gene lookup returns CDR1 SQVTM and CDR2 ANQGSEA. CDR3 bases: TGCAGCGTCGGGGTGACCTACAATGAGCAGTTCTTC. Protein: CSVGVTYNEQFF.

The chain recombines TRBV5-1 with TRBJ2-1, with a tentative D call TRBD2 (6 bases). Germline V gives CDR1 SGHRS, CDR2 YFSETQ. The CDR3 has 13 amino acids. The V end lost 5 bases, the J end lost 6 bases, and 12 bases lay between the germline ends. CDR3 protein: CASSRTTTNEQFF. CDR3 nucleotides: TGCGCCAGCAGTAGGACTACCACCAATGAGCAGTTCTTC.